This TCR beta chain was profiled in a study of blood T cell repertoires in COVID-19. Study-wide context: Acute-phase and convalescent COVID-19 samples originated in the United States, Italy and Spain. In each case, the material was cDNA or gDNA derived from T cells, B-cell-depleted T cells, or PBMCs.

TCRdb's copy holds only in-frame clones and misses some; the assay was immunoSEQ multiplex PCR. The sample lists almost 200,000 clones; around four fifths were seen once. This clone occurred a few times. CDR1 is LGHDT and CDR2 is YNNKEL in the germline V gene (reference sequence). V trimming: 1 base; J trimming: 10 bases; junction bases outside the gene matches: 7. The CDR3 is made up of 15 amino acids. The chain combines TRBV3-1 (or the pseudogene TRBV3-2) with TRBJ2-1; 10 nucleotides match TRBD2. Sequencing was carried out using peripheral blood. The source is a man aged 60 to 75 with COVID-19, enrolled during active disease. The CDR3 region has the DNA TGTGCCAGCAGCCAAGCCCCAGCGGGAGGGGGCGAGCAGTTCTTC. Its translation is CASSQAPAGGGEQFF.